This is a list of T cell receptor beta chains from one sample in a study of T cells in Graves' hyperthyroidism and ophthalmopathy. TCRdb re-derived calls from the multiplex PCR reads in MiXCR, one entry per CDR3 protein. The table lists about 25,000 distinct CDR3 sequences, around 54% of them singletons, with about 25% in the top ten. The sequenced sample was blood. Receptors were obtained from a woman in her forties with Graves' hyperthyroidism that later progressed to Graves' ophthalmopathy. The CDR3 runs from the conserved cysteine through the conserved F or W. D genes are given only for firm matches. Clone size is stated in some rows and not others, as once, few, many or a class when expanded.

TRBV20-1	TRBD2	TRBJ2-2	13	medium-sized	TGCAGTGCAAAGGGACTAGTGTCCGGGGAGCTGTTTTTT	CSAKGLVSGELFF
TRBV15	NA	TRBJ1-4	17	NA	TGTGCCACCAGCAGGCCGGGTAGGTTCTGGCGTAATGAAAAACTGTTTTTT	CATSRPGRFWRNEKLFF
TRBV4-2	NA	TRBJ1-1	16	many	TGTGCCAGCAGCCAAGAATCGTGGACGGTGAACACTGAAGCTTTCTTT	CASSQESWTVNTEAFF
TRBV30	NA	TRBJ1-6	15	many	TGTGCCTGGAGTGCTGCGGATACACATTATTCACCCCTCCACTTT	CAWSAADTHYSPLHF
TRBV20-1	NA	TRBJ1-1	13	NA	TGCAGTGCTAGCCTGGGCAGCAACACTGAAGCTTTCTTT	CSASLGSNTEAFF
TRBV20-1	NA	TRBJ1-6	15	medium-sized	TGCAGTGCAGGGGAACCGAGCTCCTATAATTCACCCCTCCACTTT	CSAGEPSSYNSPLHF
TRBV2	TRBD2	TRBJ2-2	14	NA	TGTGCCAGCACCGGACTAGCGTCAACCGGGGAGCTGTTTTTT	CASTGLASTGELFF
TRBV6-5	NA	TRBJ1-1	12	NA	TGTGCCAGCAGCCGTCCGGGCTTCAGAGCTTTCTTT	CASSRPGFRAFF
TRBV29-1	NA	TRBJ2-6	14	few	TGCAGCGTTCCTCAGGGCTCTGGGGCCAACGTCCTGACTTTC	CSVPQGSGANVLTF
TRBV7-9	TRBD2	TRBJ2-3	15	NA	TGTGCCAGCAGCTTTTTAGCGGGAGGCACAGATACGCAGTATTTT	CASSFLAGGTDTQYF
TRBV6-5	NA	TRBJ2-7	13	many	TGTGCCAGCAGCTACCGGGACGTTTACGAGCAGTACTTC	CASSYRDVYEQYF
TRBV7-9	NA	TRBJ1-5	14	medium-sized	TGTGCCAGCAGCCCCCCCGGGGGTAGCCAGCCCCAGCATTTT	CASSPPGGSQPQHF
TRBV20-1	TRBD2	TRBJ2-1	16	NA	TGCAGTGCTAGAGATCCGGGCGGGAGTTTGTACAATGAGCAGTTCTTC	CSARDPGGSLYNEQFF
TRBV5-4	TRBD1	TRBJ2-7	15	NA	TGTGCCAGCAGCCACCGACAGGGGGCGCTAGACGAGCAGTACTTC	CASSHRQGALDEQYF
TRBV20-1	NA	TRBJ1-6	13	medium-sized	TGCAGTGCTGAGCTACACCCGAATTCACCCCTCCACTTT	CSAELHPNSPLHF
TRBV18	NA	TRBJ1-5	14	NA	TGTGCCAGCTCACTACGGGACAGCAATCAGCCCCAGCATTTT	CASSLRDSNQPQHF
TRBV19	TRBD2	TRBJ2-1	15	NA	TGTGCCAGTAGTAGACTAGCGGAGAGGCTATATGAGCAGTTCTTC	CASSRLAERLYEQFF
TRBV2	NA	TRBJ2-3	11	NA	TGTGCCACGAGGGGTCAGGGTTCGCAGTATTTT	CATRGQGSQYF
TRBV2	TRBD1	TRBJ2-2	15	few	TGTGCCAGCAGGAGCCGGGACAGAGATACCGGGGAGCTGTTTTTT	CASRSRDRDTGELFF
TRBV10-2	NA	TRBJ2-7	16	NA	TGTGCCAGCAGTTACTACCATGACAGGTTCTCCTACGAGCAGTACTTC	CASSYYHDRFSYEQYF
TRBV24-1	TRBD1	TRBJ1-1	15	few	TGTGCCACCAGTGATCCGGGACAGATGAACACTGAAGCTTTCTTT	CATSDPGQMNTEAFF
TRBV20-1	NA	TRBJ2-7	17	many	TGCAGTGCTAGAGATGGGACGCCTGGCCCCGGGCTCTACGAGCAGTACTTC	CSARDGTPGPGLYEQYF
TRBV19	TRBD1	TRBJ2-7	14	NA	TGTGCCAGTAGTGTTGCGGACAGGGGGCTCGAGCAGTACTTC	CASSVADRGLEQYF
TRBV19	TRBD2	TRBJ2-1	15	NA	TGTGCCAGTAGTATAGGGACTAGCGGGAGCAATGAGCAGTTCTTC	CASSIGTSGSNEQFF
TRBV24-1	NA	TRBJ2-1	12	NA	TGCGCCACCAGTGGACGGAGCAATGTGCAGTTCTTC	CATSGRSNVQFF
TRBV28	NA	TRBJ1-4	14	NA	TGTGCCACCTCAAGCACAGGCCCAAATGAAAAACTGTTTTTT	CATSSTGPNEKLFF
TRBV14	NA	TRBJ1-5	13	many	TGTGCCAGCAGCGGGGGAACAAATCAGCCCCAGCATTTT	CASSGGTNQPQHF